This T cell receptor beta chain was identified in a study of identifying expanded T cells in peripheral blood (dated by TCRdb to between 2018 and 2020). In the study overall: Technical replicates were generated by sequencing separate aliquots of the same genomic DNA pool, and four replicates were compared pairwise. Results the study describes overall, beyond this receptor: The binomial model flagged approximately 1.2 differentially abundant clones between technical replicates but 15 to 17 over roughly 2 weeks and 18 to 20 over approximately 4 weeks. Across all healthy-donor time intervals, the beta-binomial model significantly cut both the number of clones called differentially abundant and the false-positive rate. Across all healthy donors, variance in clone template counts between approximately 2-week samples was found to increase significantly with total template count. The authors expected that over much longer intervals, such as months to years, biological variance in healthy repertoires might increase even further.

The immunoSEQ Assay, which uses bias-controlled multiplex PCR amplification of genomic DNA, was used to profile TCRbeta CDR3 regions. The authors processed their data as follows. To quantify the absolute abundance of each unique TCRbeta CDR3 region, the sequences were collapsed and filtered. Differential abundance was tested with two models: a binomial (Fisher-equivalent) model and a beta-binomial model that adds time-dependent variance fitted from healthy donors. Any clone with fewer than 5 combined templates was excluded, and a clone was called differentially abundant if its Benjamini-Hochberg FDR was below 0.01. The form v = (b*log(k)+a)^2 was used to model beta-binomial variance as a function of total template count across the two samples. TCRdb stores this immuneACCESS table with in-frame sequences only. Part of the clones is absent; in the studies checked, under half of the shortfall reflects unresolved V genes, and no reason is known for the rest. The V and J calls and the clone size are those of that table, but D and trimming were determined from the DNA. The sample contains about 54,000 clones, more than 70% of them found a single time. Of the sample, 3.5% to 4.5% is held by the ten largest clones.

This clone was detected a few times. Its cognate antigen has yet to be identified. Per-base qualities were not stored, and no clone one base away is much larger. No immune events, such as infections, were documented for the healthy donors during the collection period. Healthy-donor blood repertoires served as a training cohort to calibrate time-dependent variance in a beta-binomial model of T-cell clone differential abundance. The training cohort included around 10 healthy donors, of whom 3 were female and 7 were male. On average the donors were approximately 40 years old, and their ages spanned about 29 to 65 years. Whole blood from each healthy donor was obtained from a commercial supplier and was collected at three time points roughly two weeks apart. For immunosequencing, genomic DNA was extracted from unsorted whole blood. This clonotype was sampled from a person between 18 and 70 years old in good health. Source material: blood.

Here is the DNA: TGTGCCTGGAGTCGGCTAGTAGGGGCAGATACGCAGTATTTT. Its product reads: CAWSRLVGADTQYF. The chain couples TRBV30 to TRBJ2-3, and TRBD1 may be the D gene, going by 5 matching bases. Deletion took 2 bases off V and 4 bases off J, with a span of 13 bases between the germline ends. Sequences GTSNPN (CDR1) and SVGIG (CDR2) are obtained from the germline V gene (reference sequence). Spanning cysteine to phenylalanine, the CDR3 consists of 14 amino acids. Solely the CDR3 DNA is kept, with 42 bases framed from the first base.